This T cell receptor beta chain comes out of a study of beta chain features in type 1 diabetes. Every participating donor gave one draw, a heparinised blood sample averaging about 100 mL. Every isolated RNA sample was fully reverse transcribed, so sequencing captured expressed TCRB transcripts. The table came from immunoSEQ multiplex PCR; TCRdb's copy has only in-frame clones and leaves some out. The sample carries about 330,000 clones, 11% recorded once. The CDR3 is 18 amino acids. V lost 0 bases, J lost 2 bases, and 5 bases stayed unmatched. Germline-derived CDR1 and CDR2 are LNHNV and YYDKDF (reference sequence).

The chain uses TRBV15 and TRBJ2-2; 11 positions agree with TRBD2. This receptor was taken from a woman aged 25 to 39 in good health. Sequencing was done on a sample of naive CD4+ T cells from blood. CDR3: CATSRDASGRPNTGELFF. In nucleotides, the CDR3 is TGTGCCACCAGCAGAGATGCTAGCGGGAGGCCAAACACCGGGGAGCTGTTTTTT.